This TCR beta chain was found in a study of cytomegalovirus exposure and HLA in healthy donors. Study-level results: Sequencing depth across donors, presence/absence analyses assumed, was roughly uniform. Based on reports, TCR beta sequences accurately predicted HLA-A and HLA-B alleles for most subjects. An analysis was carried out at a later point. It showed that HLA-associated TCR beta chains were more clonally expanded than equally common non-associated chains.

PCR primers comprised 60 Vbeta and 13 Jbeta primers. Assay: immunoSEQ multiplex PCR; the TCRdb copy retains only in-frame clones and omits some. Of 95,000 to 150,000 clones in the sample, roughly four fifths were seen once. Looked up from germline, CDR1 is SGHDT and CDR2 is YYEEEE. V lost 3 bases and J lost 5; bases outside the gene matches: 7. The CDR3 spans 15 residues. This clone turned up a few times. The antigen is undetermined. The rearrangement uses TRBV5-6 and TRBJ2-5, with 10 bases lining up with TRBD1. The receptor comes from a woman in her forties or fifties in good health and CMV-seropositive. The sequenced sample was PBMCs. DNA for the CDR3: TGTGCCAGCAGCTCCACGACAGGGGGCGGTGAGACCCAGTACTTC. This sequence encodes CASSSTTGGGETQYF.